This passage covers 4 T cell receptor beta chains from one sample sequenced in a study of T cell changes during pregnancy in multiple sclerosis. Here immunoSEQ multiplex PCR was the method, and the copy in TCRdb shows in-frame clones only, minus some. The repertoire consists of almost 95,000 clones, with about 92% occurring once and the leading ten covering 1.5%. This specimen consisted of peripheral blood, obtained in the first trimester of pregnancy. The origin of the receptors is a female donor with multiple sclerosis, enrolled in a pregnancy study.

This chain connects TRBV19 to TRBJ1-5; TRBD1 matches 8 bases. Germline V gene sequence: CDR1 LNHDA, CDR2 SQIVND (reference sequence). Trimming cost V 5 bases and J 5 bases; bases outside gene matches: 2. The CDR3 loop spans 13 amino acids. The CDR3 here is CASSGQGYQPQHF. Here the CDR3 DNA reads TGTGCCAGTAGTGGACAGGGTTATCAGCCCCAGCATTTT.

The chain employs TRBV6-5 and TRBJ2-3, with TRBD2 matching over 8 bases. The V segment lost 7 bases and the J segment 5 bases; nucleotides outside the gene matches: 8. Germline V CDR1 and CDR2: MNHEY, SVGAGI. This CDR3 has 14 amino acids. This CDR3 reads CASTPGGPIDTQYF. CDR3 DNA: TGTGCCAGCACACCGGGAGGGCCGATAGATACGCAGTATTTT.

This clone was found a few times. The rearrangement uses TRBV5-4 and TRBJ1-1, with D perhaps matching TRBD1 (6 bases). The V gene's germline CDR1 is SGHNT and CDR2 YYREEE (reference sequence). This CDR3 region has 17 residues. The germline V and J ends were trimmed by 0 bases and 5 bases, with 20 bases remaining between them. CDR3 sequence (DNA): TGTGCCAGCAGCTTGGCTGGGTCCCAGGGGTGGGGGACTGAAGCTTTCTTT. The encoded protein is CASSLAGSQGWGTEAFF.

The genes are TRBV7-6 and TRBJ1-5, with D possibly being TRBD1 (5 bases). CDR1 and CDR2 from the germline V gene are SGHVS and FNYEAQ. This CDR3 region has 18 residues. Trimming cost V 3 bases and J 5 bases, with 23 bases left between them. The CDR3 region has the DNA TGTGCCAGCAGCTTTTTTTTGAGAGGACGAGGACAACATCAGCCCCAGCATTTT. Protein: CASSFFLRGRGQHQPQHF.